What follows describes a single TCR beta chain. The conserved final phenylalanine or tryptophan is absent from the CDR3, which likely points to a read error. The sample is drawn from a study of blood T cells in healthy people across ages. The amount of total RNA extracted per sample was at least 5.5 micrograms. Next came a second PCR, run for roughly 6 to 11 cycles, which used a sample-barcoded 5' primer along with a J-beta primer mix. Every single cDNA molecule received a tag from a template-switch adaptor with 12 random nucleotides. Every sample produced at least 2.5 million CDR3-containing paired-end reads. MiXCR was run by TCRdb on the 5' RACE reads, yielding one entry per CDR3 protein. The profile shows approximately 690,000 distinct CDR3 sequences, roughly three fifths of them singletons. The germline V and J ends were trimmed by 1 base and 9 bases, with 7 bases remaining between them. This CDR3 is 12 amino acids long. The germline CDR1 and CDR2 sequences are MNHEY and SMNVEV (reference sequence).

The sample was blood. The clonotype was recovered from a man aged 55 to 70 in good health. The rearrangement links TRBV27 to TRBJ2-1; TRBD1 or TRBD2 may be the D gene (5 bases each). The CDR3 reads CASSLLRGEQFL. The CDR3 region has the DNA TGTGCCAGCAGTTTATTGAGGGGTGAGCAGTTCCTC.